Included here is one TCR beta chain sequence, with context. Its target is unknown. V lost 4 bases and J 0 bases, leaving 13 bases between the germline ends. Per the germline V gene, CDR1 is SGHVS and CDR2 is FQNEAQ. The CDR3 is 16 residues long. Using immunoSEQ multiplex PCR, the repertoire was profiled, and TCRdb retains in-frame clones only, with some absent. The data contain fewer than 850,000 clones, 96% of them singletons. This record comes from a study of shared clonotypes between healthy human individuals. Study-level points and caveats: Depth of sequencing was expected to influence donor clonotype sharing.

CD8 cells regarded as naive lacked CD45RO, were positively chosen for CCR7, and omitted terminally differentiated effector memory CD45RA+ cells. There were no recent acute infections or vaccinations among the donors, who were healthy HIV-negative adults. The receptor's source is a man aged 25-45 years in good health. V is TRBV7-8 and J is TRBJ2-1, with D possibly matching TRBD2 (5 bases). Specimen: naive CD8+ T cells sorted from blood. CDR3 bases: TGTGCCAGCAGCTACCGAGGGAAGAGCTCCTACAATGAGCAGTTCTTC. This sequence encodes CASSYRGKSSYNEQFF.